The rows below give T cell receptor beta chains drawn from one sample of a study of T cells in Graves' hyperthyroidism and ophthalmopathy. TCRdb re-called the multiplex PCR reads with MiXCR, one entry per CDR3 protein. The data contain 300,000 to 400,000 distinct CDR3 sequences, 20% to 25% of them singletons. The sequencing sample was made of blood. The receptors originated from a woman aged 45-60 years with Graves' hyperthyroidism. Each CDR3 is given with its conserved first and last residue. The order of the fields is CDR3 length, J gene, clone size, V gene, D gene, CDR3 DNA, CDR3 protein. D genes are given only for firm matches. Clone size is shown for a subset of rows, as once, few, many or a class of expanded clone.

16 | TRBJ2-1 | many | TRBV7-9 | TRBD2 | TGTGCCAGCAGCCCTAGAACCCGGGAGGGCAACAATGAGCAGTTCTTC | CASSPRTREGNNEQFF
13 | TRBJ1-1 | NA | TRBV19 | NA | TGTGCCAGTAGTATAGGACAGGCCACTGAAGCTTTCTTT | CASSIGQATEAFF
13 | TRBJ2-7 | many | TRBV28 | NA | TGTGCCAGCAGTATATTAGCCCACTACGAGCAGTACTTC | CASSILAHYEQYF
14 | TRBJ1-6 | NA | TRBV10-3 | TRBD1 | TGTGTCATCAGTGCGGGACAGAATAATTCACCCCTCCACTTT | CVISAGQNNSPLHF
16 | TRBJ1-1 | few | TRBV12-3/TRBV12-4 | NA | TGTGCCAGCAGCTTGGAATTCAGGGGACTCTACACTGAAGCTTTCTTT | CASSLEFRGLYTEAFF
14 | TRBJ2-1 | many | TRBV20-1 | NA | TGCAGTGCTAGAACTGGAAGTAGCTACAATGAGCAGTTCTTC | CSARTGSSYNEQFF
14 | TRBJ1-1 | many | TRBV12-3/TRBV12-4 | NA | TGTGCCAGCAGGTTAGGACAGATGAACACTGAAGCTTTCTTT | CASRLGQMNTEAFF
16 | TRBJ2-4 | few | TRBV11-3 | NA | TGTGCCAGCAGCTTGGAGGGACAGCTAGCCAAAAACATTCAGTACTTC | CASSLEGQLAKNIQYF
16 | TRBJ2-1 | few | TRBV4-1 | NA | TGCGCCAGCAGCCACGGGACACGAAGCTCCTACAATGAGCAGTTCTTC | CASSHGTRSSYNEQFF
15 | TRBJ2-7 | NA | TRBV10-3 | NA | TGTGCCATCAGTCTCACGGGAACACCCTCCTACGAGCAGTACTTC | CAISLTGTPSYEQYF
13 | TRBJ1-1 | NA | TRBV5-1 | NA | TGCGCCAGCAGCTTGGCTTCGGCCTCTGAAGCTTTCTTT | CASSLASASEAFF
16 | TRBJ1-1 | many | TRBV9 | TRBD1 | TGTGCCAGCAGCGTACATTTCGGACAGGGGAAGACTGAAGCTTTCTTT | CASSVHFGQGKTEAFF
17 | TRBJ1-3 | few | TRBV6-1 | TRBD1 | TGTGCCAGCAGTGACCTTACAGGGGGTAGCTCTGGAAACACCATATATTTT | CASSDLTGGSSGNTIYF
17 | TRBJ1-3 | NA | TRBV5-5 | NA | TGTGCCAGCAGCTATCCCCCCAGGGAGAGGGCTGGAAACACCATATATTTT | CASSYPPRERAGNTIYF
17 | TRBJ2-5 | NA | TRBV3-1 | NA | TGTGCCAGCAGTCAAGTCGAACAGGGAAGGGTGGAAGAGACCCAGTACTTC | CASSQVEQGRVEETQYF
14 | TRBJ2-1 | many | TRBV5-1 | TRBD2 | TGCGCCAGCAGCTTGTTAGCTAGCGGGGGTGAGCAGTTCTTC | CASSLLASGGEQFF
15 | TRBJ1-5 | NA | TRBV4-1 | NA | TGCGCCAGCAGCCAAGGCCAGCGGCTGAATCAGCCCCAGCATTTT | CASSQGQRLNQPQHF
17 | TRBJ1-6 | NA | TRBV14 | TRBD1 | TGTGCCAGCAGCCAAGTACAGGGGAGCTCCTATAATTCACCCCTCCACTTT | CASSQVQGSSYNSPLHF
14 | TRBJ1-4 | NA | TRBV7-2 | NA | TGTGCCAGCAGCTTTGGGACGCGGGGAGAAAAACTGTTTTTT | CASSFGTRGEKLFF
13 | TRBJ2-5 | many | TRBV7-9 | NA | TGTGCCAGCAGCGTGACAGGCCAAGAGACCCAGTACTTC | CASSVTGQETQYF
14 | TRBJ1-1 | many | TRBV5-1 | NA | TGCGCCAGCAAAAGGGAGGGGATGAACACTGAAGCTTTCTTT | CASKREGMNTEAFF
13 | TRBJ2-3 | NA | TRBV29-1 | NA | TGCAGCATTGGACAGTCCCGCACAGATACGCAGTATTTT | CSIGQSRTDTQYF
14 | TRBJ1-2 | NA | TRBV10-2 | NA | TGCGCCAGCAGTGAACAGGCGTATCGCTATGGCTACACCTTC | CASSEQAYRYGYTF
14 | TRBJ2-5 | few | TRBV6-1 | TRBD2 | TGTGCCAGCAGTCCGGGACTAGCGACTGGGACCCAGTACTTC | CASSPGLATGTQYF
14 | TRBJ2-2 | many | TRBV11-2 | NA | TGTGCCAGCAGCTTAGGTCCAAGGGAGGGGGAGCTGTTTTTT | CASSLGPREGELFF
16 | TRBJ2-2 | once | TRBV28 | NA | TGTGCCAGCACAATTAGCGAGAGGGCCTATACCGGGGAGCTGTTTTTT | CASTISERAYTGELFF
16 | TRBJ2-4 | few | TRBV19 | TRBD2 | TGTGCCAGTAGGGGAGGGGTTTCATCCTACAAAAACATTCAGTACTTC | CASRGGVSSYKNIQYF
12 | TRBJ1-5 | many | TRBV6-1 | NA | TGTGCCAGCAGTGCCCCTTCTGGGCCCCAGCATTTT | CASSAPSGPQHF
13 | TRBJ2-3 | NA | TRBV5-1 | NA | TGTGCCAGCAGCTTTAGTCAGTCAGATACGCAGTATTTT | CASSFSQSDTQYF
15 | TRBJ2-1 | many | TRBV5-1 | NA | TGCGCCAGCAGCGGGGGTGTGCTCTCCTACAATGAGCAGTTCTTC | CASSGGVLSYNEQFF
13 | TRBJ1-4 | many | TRBV20-1 | TRBD1 | TGCAGTGCTAGTGGGACAGGGAATGAAAAACTGTTTTTT | CSASGTGNEKLFF
15 | TRBJ2-5 | many | TRBV5-8 | NA | TGTGCCAGCAGCCACCGGATTGGGCTAACCAAGACCCAGTACTTC | CASSHRIGLTKTQYF
16 | TRBJ2-2 | NA | TRBV2 | TRBD2 | TGTGCCAGCAGTGGGACTAGCGGATTCCTCACCGGGGAGCTGTTTTTT | CASSGTSGFLTGELFF
16 | TRBJ2-1 | many | TRBV6-1 | TRBD1 | TGTGCCAGCAGCACCCCGGGACAGGGGGCTTCGAATGAGCAGTTCTTC | CASSTPGQGASNEQFF
14 | TRBJ1-5 | NA | TRBV2 | NA | TGTGCCAGCAAAAGGATAGAGGGCAATCAGCCCCAGCATTTT | CASKRIEGNQPQHF
16 | TRBJ2-7 | NA | TRBV28 | NA | TGTGCCAGCAGTCCCCCGGGGGTAGGTACCGCCTACGAGCAGTACTTC | CASSPPGVGTAYEQYF
17 | TRBJ1-1 | few | TRBV2 | NA | TGTGCCAGCAGTGAGAACAGCCCCTTATTTGGGAACACTGAAGCTTTCTTT | CASSENSPLFGNTEAFF
13 | TRBJ1-1 | many | TRBV3-1 | TRBD1 | TGTGCCAGCAACCCCCGGACAGGGCGTGAAGCTTTCTTT | CASNPRTGREAFF
17 | TRBJ1-1 | many | TRBV30 | TRBD1 | TGTGCCTGGAGTGTAGAATACCGGGACAGGGGCTTCACTGAAGCTTTCTTT | CAWSVEYRDRGFTEAFF
14 | TRBJ1-1 | many | TRBV11-3 | TRBD1 | TGTGCCAGCAGCTTAGCTGAGGGGGCGGTTGAAGCTTTCTTT | CASSLAEGAVEAFF
12 | TRBJ2-7 | many | TRBV30 | NA | TGTGCCTGGAGTGTACTCAGGGGCGAGCAGTACTTC | CAWSVLRGEQYF
15 | TRBJ2-5 | few | TRBV5-1 | TRBD2 | TGCGCCAGCAGCTTGTCTGCTAGCGGACAAGAGACCCAGTACTTC | CASSLSASGQETQYF
12 | TRBJ2-3 | many | TRBV28 | NA | TGTGCCAGCAGCTCGGTCCGAGATACGCAGTATTTT | CASSSVRDTQYF
15 | TRBJ1-1 | few | TRBV19 | TRBD1 | TGTGCCAGTATCGGGACAGGGGGAGGGAGCACTGAAGCTTTCTTT | CASIGTGGGSTEAFF
16 | TRBJ1-2 | NA | TRBV9 | TRBD1 | TGTGCCAGCAGCGTAGGAGGGACAGGGGGCGCATATGGCTACACCTTC | CASSVGGTGGAYGYTF
13 | TRBJ2-7 | NA | TRBV5-1 | NA | TGCGCCAGCAAGTGGGACATCCTTGGGGAGCAGTACTTC | CASKWDILGEQYF
13 | TRBJ2-3 | many | TRBV18 | NA | TGTGCCAGCTCAAGCCGGGCCACAGATACGCAGTATTTT | CASSSRATDTQYF
19 | TRBJ2-1 | many | TRBV7-9 | NA | TGTGCCAGCAGCTCCGGAGGGGGAGGGAAATACAGCTCCTACAATGAGCAGTTCTTC | CASSSGGGGKYSSYNEQFF
18 | TRBJ1-5 | many | TRBV30 | TRBD1 | TGTGCCTGGAACAGAAAAGGGGGGACAGGGGGCTCGCATCAGCCCCAGCATTTT | CAWNRKGGTGGSHQPQHF